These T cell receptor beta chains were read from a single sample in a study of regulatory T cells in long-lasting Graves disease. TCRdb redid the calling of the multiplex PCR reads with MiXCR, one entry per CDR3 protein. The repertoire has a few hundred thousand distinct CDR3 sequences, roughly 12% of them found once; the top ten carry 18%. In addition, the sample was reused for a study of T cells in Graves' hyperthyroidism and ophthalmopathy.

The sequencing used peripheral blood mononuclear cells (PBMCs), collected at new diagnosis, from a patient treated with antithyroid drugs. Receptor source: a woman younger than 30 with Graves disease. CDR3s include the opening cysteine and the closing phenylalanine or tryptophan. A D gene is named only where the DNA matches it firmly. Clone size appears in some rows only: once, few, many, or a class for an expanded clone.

CASNLIQGSTEAFF TGTGCCAGTAACCTGATACAGGGGAGCACTGAAGCTTTCTTT many TRBJ1-1 TRBV19 14 TRBD1
CASSERPSGEPNTGELFF TGTGCCAGCAGTGAACGGCCTAGCGGGGAGCCGAACACCGGGGAGCTGTTTTTT many TRBJ2-2 TRBV2 18 TRBD2
CASSLKWVAGPYNEQFF TGTGCCAGCAGTTTAAAATGGGTAGCGGGTCCCTACAATGAGCAGTTCTTC many TRBJ2-1 TRBV12-3/TRBV12-4 17 TRBD2
CASSKGPSGNTIYF TGTGCCAGCTCTAAGGGCCCATCTGGAAACACCATATATTTT many TRBJ1-3 TRBV18 14 NA
CSARDFTGRTNSPLHF TGCAGTGCTAGAGATTTCACAGGGCGGACGAATTCACCCCTCCACTTT NA TRBJ1-6 TRBV20-1 16 NA
CASSGLGLAGNTQYF TGTGCCAGCTCGGGGCTGGGACTAGCGGGTAATACGCAGTATTTT many TRBJ2-3 TRBV27 15 TRBD2
CACLDRRAVEAFF TGTGCCTGTTTGGACAGGAGAGCCGTTGAAGCTTTCTTT many TRBJ1-1 TRBV30 13 TRBD1
CASSLLGQLAKNIQYF TGTGCCAGCAGCCTCTTGGGGCAGTTAGCCAAAAACATTCAGTACTTC many TRBJ2-4 TRBV11-2 16 NA
CASSRLYEQYF TGTGCCAGCAGCCGCCTCTACGAGCAGTACTTC many TRBJ2-7 TRBV12-3/TRBV12-4 11 NA
CASSPGGFGEQYF TGTGCCAGCAGCCCCGGGGGTTTTGGGGAGCAGTACTTC once TRBJ2-7 TRBV7-3 13 NA
CASSQDLGQGARVKYF TGTGCCAGCAGCCAAGATCTGGGACAGGGGGCGCGGGTGAAGTACTTC few TRBJ2-4 TRBV3-1 16 TRBD1
CSASRGVDTQYF TGCAGTGCATCAAGGGGGGTAGATACGCAGTATTTT many TRBJ2-3 TRBV20-1 12 NA
CSARGSGGAGEQFF TGCAGTGCTAGAGGAAGCGGGGGGGCCGGTGAGCAGTTCTTC NA TRBJ2-1 TRBV20-1 14 TRBD2
CASRRGNTEAFF TGTGCCAGCAGACGGGGGAACACTGAAGCTTTCTTT many TRBJ1-1 TRBV6-1 12 NA
CASVSSDRGRIEQFF TGTGCCAGCGTTTCATCGGACAGGGGGCGAATCGAGCAGTTCTTC few TRBJ2-1 TRBV12-3/TRBV12-4 15 TRBD1
CASSFVEELFF TGTGCCAGCAGTTTTGTCGAGGAGCTGTTTTTT few TRBJ2-2 TRBV12-3/TRBV12-4 11 NA
CASSPYLTGWDGYTF TGTGCCAGCAGCCCGTACCTAACAGGGTGGGATGGCTACACCTTC few TRBJ1-2 TRBV7-3 15 NA
CASSQVRWAGVFSDTQYF TGTGCCAGCAGCCAAGTGAGATGGGCAGGGGTATTTTCGGATACGCAGTATTTT many TRBJ2-3 TRBV14 18 NA
CASSTSFGVGSPYEQYF TGTGCCAGTAGTACGTCCTTCGGGGTCGGGTCCCCCTACGAGCAGTACTTC NA TRBJ2-7 TRBV19 17 NA
CSAIGTSVTLQGTQYF TGCAGTGCTATTGGGACTAGCGTCACCCTTCAAGGGACCCAGTACTTC NA TRBJ2-5 TRBV20-1 16 TRBD2
CAWNTVFLYGYTF TGTGCCTGGAACACTGTTTTCCTCTATGGCTACACCTTC few TRBJ1-2 TRBV30 13 NA
CAIRGASGTAKQFF TGTGCCATCAGAGGGGCTAGCGGGACAGCTAAGCAGTTCTTC many TRBJ2-1 TRBV10-3 14 TRBD2
CASTRPPGRGGYGYTF TGTGCCAGCACCCGACCCCCCGGACGGGGGGGATATGGCTACACCTTC NA TRBJ1-2 TRBV12-3/TRBV12-4 16 NA
CASSYLGDTEAFF TGTGCCAGCAGTTATTTGGGGGACACTGAAGCTTTCTTT many TRBJ1-1 TRBV6-2/TRBV6-3 13 NA
CASRFGYEQYF TGTGCCAGCAGATTCGGCTACGAGCAGTACTTC many TRBJ2-7 TRBV6-1 11 NA
CASSFSGPANYGYTF TGTGCCAGCAGCTTCAGTGGTCCTGCTAACTATGGCTACACCTTC many TRBJ1-2 TRBV7-9 15 NA
CSVRRQYTEAFF TGCAGTGTCAGGAGGCAGTACACTGAAGCTTTCTTT few TRBJ1-1 TRBV20-1 12 NA
CASSLEARGSYGYTF TGTGCCAGCAGCTTAGAAGCCAGGGGATCCTATGGCTACACCTTC few TRBJ1-2 TRBV7-6 15 NA
CASSKSGSPGYTF TGTGCCAGCAGTAAATCGGGGAGCCCTGGCTACACCTTC few TRBJ1-2 TRBV9 13 NA
CASSQVVDTEAFF TGCGCCAGCAGCCAAGTCGTAGACACTGAAGCTTTCTTT few TRBJ1-1 TRBV4-3 13 NA
CASSQILRGPNYEQYF TGTGCCAGCAGCCAAATCCTCCGGGGCCCCAACTACGAGCAGTACTTC many TRBJ2-7 TRBV14 16 NA
CASSLQGREYF TGTGCCAGCAGTCTACAGGGGCGCGAGTACTTC many TRBJ2-5 TRBV6-1 11 TRBD1
CASSFRFPGDKNSPLHF TGTGCCAGCAGTTTTCGCTTCCCGGGAGACAAGAATTCACCCCTCCACTTT many TRBJ1-6 TRBV27 17 NA
CASSILSSYNEQFF TGTGCCAGCAGTATTCTTAGCTCCTACAATGAGCAGTTCTTC many TRBJ2-1 TRBV28 14 NA
CASSSGRSSNQPQHF TGTGCCAGCAGTTCCGGCCGGTCTTCAAATCAGCCCCAGCATTTT many TRBJ1-5 TRBV28 15 NA
CASSSGPGTPVSYNEQFF TGTGCCAGCAGTTCCGGTCCCGGGACACCGGTCTCCTACAATGAGCAGTTCTTC NA TRBJ2-1 TRBV12-3/TRBV12-4 18 NA
CASSTLRGLYEQYF TGTGCCAGCAGCACCTTGCGCGGGCTTTACGAGCAGTACTTC NA TRBJ2-7 TRBV27 14 NA
CSAREVETQYF TGCAGTGCTAGAGAAGTAGAGACCCAGTACTTC many TRBJ2-5 TRBV20-1 11 NA
CASSLYAGPSNQPQHF TGTGCCAGCAGTTTATATGCGGGACCGAGCAATCAGCCCCAGCATTTT NA TRBJ1-5 TRBV12-3/TRBV12-4 16 NA
CSARVKADREQETQYF TGCAGTGCTAGAGTCAAAGCCGACAGGGAGCAAGAGACCCAGTACTTC NA TRBJ2-5 TRBV20-1 16 TRBD1
CASSPSSETQYF TGTGCCAGCAGCCCATCGAGCGAGACCCAGTACTTC many TRBJ2-5 TRBV7-2 12 NA
CASSTEGYEQYF TGTGCCAGCAGCACGGAAGGGTACGAGCAGTACTTC many TRBJ2-7 TRBV14 12 NA
CASSPWTLFLRAGETQYF TGTGCCAGCAGCCCCTGGACTCTCTTCCTCCGGGCGGGTGAGACCCAGTACTTC many TRBJ2-5 TRBV12-3/TRBV12-4 18 NA
CASSSQRQVGYGYTF TGTGCCAGCAGCTCCCAGCGTCAAGTCGGTTATGGCTACACCTTC NA TRBJ1-2 TRBV7-2 15 NA
CASSLVEEQFF TGTGCCAGCAGTTTAGTAGAGGAGCAGTTCTTC many TRBJ2-1 TRBV12-3/TRBV12-4 11 NA
CAIRRDRERNSPLHF TGTGCCATCAGGCGGGACAGGGAGAGGAATTCACCCCTCCACTTT NA TRBJ1-6 TRBV10-3 15 TRBD1
CASRPSNREDQPQHF TGTGCCAGCCGACCATCGAACAGGGAAGATCAGCCCCAGCATTTT NA TRBJ1-5 TRBV12-3/TRBV12-4 15 NA
CASRSTGTGDYGYTF TGTGCCAGCAGGAGCACCGGGACAGGAGATTATGGCTACACCTTC many TRBJ1-2 TRBV12-3/TRBV12-4 15 TRBD1
CASSVGEGLRRGELFF TGTGCCAGCAGCGTAGGTGAGGGGCTAAGAAGAGGGGAGCTGTTTTTT NA TRBJ2-2 TRBV9 16 NA
CASRQTSGGYTSNTGELFF TGTGCCAGCAGACAAACTAGCGGGGGATATACCTCGAACACCGGGGAGCTGTTTTTT many TRBJ2-2 TRBV7-8 19 TRBD2
CASSFSEDTGYNEQFF TGTGCCAGCAGTTTTTCTGAGGACACGGGGTACAATGAGCAGTTCTTC many TRBJ2-1 TRBV28 16 NA
CATSDPSGTGGSNEQFF TGTGCCACCAGTGATCCCTCCGGGACAGGGGGCTCCAATGAGCAGTTCTTC NA TRBJ2-1 TRBV24-1 17 TRBD1
CSANAASGDNFKQFF TGCAGTGCCAACGCGGCTAGCGGAGACAACTTTAAGCAGTTCTTC many TRBJ2-1 TRBV20-1 15 TRBD2
CASSLTRWGPSTDTQYF TGTGCCAGCAGTTTAACTCGGTGGGGGCCTAGCACAGATACGCAGTATTTT many TRBJ2-3 TRBV28 17 NA
CASSQDKDEQFF TGTGCCAGCAGCCAAGATAAGGATGAGCAGTTCTTC many TRBJ2-1 TRBV3-1 12 NA
CSAISTSGFFLDTQYF TGCAGTGCTATTAGTACTAGCGGTTTTTTTCTGGATACGCAGTATTTT NA TRBJ2-3 TRBV20-1 16 TRBD2
CSAEAGRSGNTIYF TGCAGCGCTGAGGCCGGACGGTCTGGAAACACCATATATTTT many TRBJ1-3 TRBV29-1 14 NA
CASIAGIRWNYGYTF TGTGCCAGCATCGCAGGGATTCGGTGGAACTATGGCTACACCTTC many TRBJ1-2 TRBV6-2/TRBV6-3 15 NA
CASSPRGPPGNTIYF TGTGCCAGCAGCCCCCGCGGTCCGCCTGGAAACACCATATATTTT many TRBJ1-3 TRBV11-2 15 NA
CASSPQRGSTNEKLFF TGTGCCAGCAGCCCCCAGCGGGGATCAACTAATGAAAAACTGTTTTTT few TRBJ1-4 TRBV7-9 16 NA